The next 19 T cell receptor beta chains were all read from a single sample in a study of CD8 T cells in Susac syndrome. After extraction with the RNeasy kit, about 0.45 to 1 ug of the RNA was reverse transcribed using random hexamers. One entry per CDR3 protein results from TCRdb running MiXCR on the immunoSEQ multiplex PCR reads. Here the sample spans 71,000 or so distinct CDR3 sequences, 96% being singletons. Sequencing used CD4+ T cells from PBMCs. Receptor source: a human donor with multiple sclerosis.

This chain connects TRBV3-1 to TRBJ2-2; 8 bases are shared with TRBD1. This CDR3 is 17 amino acids long. Trimming took 2 bases from V and 3 from J; bases not matched to a gene: 8. Germline loops: CDR1 LGHDT, CDR2 YNNKEL (reference sequence). The CDR3: CASSQMRTGMDTGELFF. The CDR3 region has the DNA TGTGCCAGCAGCCAAATGAGGACAGGGATGGACACCGGGGAGCTGTTTTTT. The full variable domain, rest sourced from reference TRBV3-1 and TRBJ2-2, is DTAVSQTPKYLVTQMGNDKSIKCEQNLGHDTMYWYKQDSKKFLKIMFSYNNKELIINETVPNRFSPKSPDKAHLNLHINSLELGDSAVYFCASSQMRTGMDTGELFFGEGSRLTVL.

The chain is built from TRBV19 and TRBJ2-5; 10 nucleotides match TRBD1. CDR3 length: 15 amino acids. Germline trimming cut 8 bases from V and 5 bases from J; bases unmatched to any gene: 11. Looked up from germline, CDR1 is LNHDA and CDR2 is SQIVND (reference sequence). The CDR3 protein is CASDDRDRGRETQYF. CDR3 in DNA: TGTGCCAGTGATGATAGGGACAGGGGACGGGAGACCCAGTACTTC.

The chain combines TRBV5-1 with TRBJ2-3; D unresolved. The V end lost 0 bases, the J end lost 5 bases, and 7 bases lay between the germline ends. CDR1 is SGHRS, CDR2 YFSETQ, per germline. This CDR3 contains 13 residues. CDR3 DNA: TGCGCCAGCAGCTTGGGTCCGGGAGATACGCAGTATTTT. Encoded protein: CASSLGPGDTQYF.

The chain recombines TRBV27 with TRBJ1-1; D not certain. Germline V gene data show CDR1 as MNHEY and CDR2 as SMNVEV (reference sequence). This CDR3 is built from 14 residues. The germline V and J ends were trimmed by 8 bases and 1 base, with 14 bases remaining between them. The CDR3 spells CASVGGYPNTEAFF. CDR3 nucleotides: TGTGCCAGCGTGGGCGGCTACCCGAACACTGAAGCTTTCTTT.

This clonotype was seen just once. The chain joins TRBV20-1 to TRBJ1-6; TRBD1 is a possible D gene (5 bases). Trimming shortened V by 0 bases and J by 0 bases, and 15 bases separated the two germline ends. CDR3 size: 18 residues. Germline CDR1 and CDR2: DFQATT and SNEGSKA (reference sequence). CDR3 sequence reads: CSARDSRVWSSYNSPLHF. The DNA for the CDR3 is TGCAGTGCTAGAGATAGCAGGGTCTGGAGCTCCTATAATTCACCCCTCCACTTT.

The chain recombines TRBV12-3 or TRBV12-4 with TRBJ2-7; 7 nucleotides line up with TRBD2. This CDR3 contains 14 residues. Germline trimming cut 5 bases from V and 12 bases from J; bases unmatched to any gene: 16. Here the CDR3 DNA reads TGTGCCAGCAGTCCGGGGAGGGACCGTCGGGCGGGGTACTTC. This translates into CASSPGRDRRAGYF.

The chain has TRBV4-1 and TRBJ2-3, with 9 bases fitting TRBD1. Germline V gene data show CDR1 as MGHRA and CDR2 as YSYEKL. This CDR3 region has 15 residues. Germline trimming cut 4 bases from V and 4 bases from J; bases unmatched to any gene: 6. The CDR3 DNA reads as TGCGCCAGCAGCCCGGGGACAGGGCGGTCAGATACGCAGTATTTT. Translation gives CASSPGTGRSDTQYF.

V is TRBV12-3 or TRBV12-4 and J is TRBJ1-2, with unresolved D. This CDR3 is built from 14 residues. The V end lost 5 bases, the J end lost 2 bases, and 12 bases lay between the germline ends. CDR3 residues: CASSNGGPNYGYTF. DNA for the CDR3: TGTGCCAGCAGTAATGGAGGTCCCAACTATGGCTACACCTTC.

The chain is built from TRBV27 and TRBJ2-5; D is ambiguous. Per the germline V gene, CDR1 is MNHEY and CDR2 is SMNVEV (reference sequence). Trimming stripped 2 bases from V and 5 bases from J, with 18 bases between. This CDR3 comprises 16 residues. CDR3 sequence (DNA): TGTGCCAGCAGTTTAAGAGGCAGACCTGCCGCTGAGACCCAGTACTTC. It specifies CASSLRGRPAAETQYF.

The chain is built from TRBV29-1 and TRBJ1-1, with D uncertain. Trimming cost V 4 bases and J 3 bases, with 12 bases left between them. Germline lookup yields CDR1 SQVTM and CDR2 ANQGSEA. This CDR3 spans 13 amino acids. The CDR3 here is CSVAISDYTEAFF. The CDR3 DNA is TGCAGCGTTGCTATTTCGGATTACACTGAAGCTTTCTTT.

The chain uses TRBV6-2 or TRBV6-3 and TRBJ2-1; the match to TRBD2 covers 8 bases. The CDR3 extends over 13 amino acids. The V gene's germline CDR1 is MNHEY and CDR2 SVGEGT. J gave up 9 bases and V 6 bases, and 7 bases lay outside the gene matches. The CDR3 nucleotides are TGTGCCAGCAGAAGCTCGGGGGGGGTTGAGCAGTTCTTC. Its protein product is CASRSSGGVEQFF.

The chain combines TRBV3-1 with TRBJ2-7; 10 positions match TRBD2. The CDR3 length is 15 residues. The ends lost 1 base at V and 2 bases at J; junction bases unmatched: 2. Germline V CDR1 and CDR2: LGHDT, YNNKEL (reference sequence). The CDR3 region has the DNA TGTGCCAGCAGCCAAGTTAGCGGGGGGCCCTACGAGCAGTACTTC. Amino acids: CASSQVSGGPYEQYF.

The chain links TRBV29-1 to TRBJ2-7, with D tentatively TRBD1 (6 bases). Germline V gene lookup returns CDR1 SQVTM and CDR2 ANQGSEA. Trimming left V 5 bases short and J 2 bases short, with 19 bases between. The CDR3 length is 15 residues. As DNA, the CDR3 is TGCAGCGTTTCCACCTCGGGTCAGGGGACCTACGAGCAGTACTTC. Translated, it gives CSVSTSGQGTYEQYF.

The J gene is TRBJ2-3, the V gene TRBV3-1; D is uncertain. Germline CDR1 is LGHDT and CDR2 is YNNKEL (reference sequence). V lost 5 bases and J 2 bases, leaving 11 bases between the germline ends. The CDR3 extends over 14 amino acids. CDR3 bases: TGTGCCAGCAGCTATTCTATGCCCACAGATACGCAGTATTTT. This translates into CASSYSMPTDTQYF.

The chain joins TRBV7-9 to TRBJ1-4; 9 bases line up with TRBD1. The CDR3 runs 14 residues. Germline V CDR1 and CDR2: SEHNR, FQNEAQ (reference sequence). V was pared by 4 bases and J by 4 bases, with 1 base of the junction left unmatched. CDR3 sequence: CASSSDRGNEKLFF. CDR3 sequence (DNA): TGTGCCAGCAGCTCGGACAGGGGTAATGAAAAACTGTTTTTT.

The count of this clonotype is one. The chain couples TRBV20-1 to TRBJ2-7; D is unresolved. Trimming took 3 bases from V and 9 from J, leaving 15 bases between them. Per germline, CDR1 DFQATT and CDR2 SNEGSKA (reference sequence). The CDR3 length is 12 residues. CDR3 residues: CSARDPLGRQYF. CDR3 bases: TGCAGTGCTAGGGACCCTTTAGGGCGGCAGTACTTC.

The CDR3 region is CASSSRQAVGEQFF. The CDR3, as DNA: TGCGCCAGCAGCTCCAGACAGGCCGTGGGTGAGCAGTTCTTC. The V call is TRBV5-1, the J call TRBJ2-1, with D possibly TRBD1 on 6 matching bases. The CDR3 extends over 14 amino acids. V lost 3 bases to trimming and J lost 9 bases, with 16 bases between them. CDR1 SGHRS and CDR2 YFSETQ come from the germline V gene.

The chain is built from TRBV5-6 and TRBJ2-2; the D gene is possibly TRBD2 (6 bases). This CDR3 is built from 15 residues. The V gene lost 2 bases and the J gene lost 4 bases, with 12 bases spanning the gap. The V gene's germline CDR1 is SGHDT and CDR2 YYEEEE. CDR3 region: CASSFGRIGTGELFF. Written as DNA, the CDR3 is TGTGCCAGCAGCTTTGGGAGGATCGGCACCGGGGAGCTGTTTTTT.

This chain links TRBV5-1 with TRBJ1-2; TRBD1 matches 10 bases. CDR3 length: 15 amino acids. CDR1 and CDR2 (germline): SGHRS, YFSETQ. Trimming removed 3 bases from V and 7 bases from J; junction bases left unmatched: 9. This CDR3 is CASSSTGTGAGGYTF. The CDR3 coding sequence is TGCGCCAGCAGCTCGACCGGGACAGGGGCTGGTGGCTACACCTTC.